Listed below are T cell receptor beta chains from one sample, sequenced in a study of cytomegalovirus exposure and HLA in healthy donors. Assay used: immunoSEQ multiplex PCR; TCRdb lists only in-frame clones, some missing. This sample carries around 150,000 clones, approximately 85% of them seen once, and the ten largest clones take about 9.3%. Sequencing was done on a sample of PBMCs. Receptors originate from a man between 18 and 29 years old in good health and CMV-seropositive. Both conserved end residues are part of each CDR3. Fields, in order: J gene, V gene, CDR3 length, D gene, clone size, CDR3 protein, CDR3 DNA. The D gene is left open where the match is weak. Clone size is shown for a subset of rows, as once, few, many or a class of expanded clone.

>TRBJ2-1|TRBV5-5|14|NA|once
CASSPPTLGHEQFF
TGTGCCAGCAGCCCCCCGACATTAGGCCATGAGCAGTTCTTC
>TRBJ2-1|TRBV7-2|15|TRBD2|NA
CASSLAAGVYNEQFF
TGTGCCAGCAGCTTAGCAGCGGGGGTCTACAATGAGCAGTTCTTC
>TRBJ1-2|TRBV15|16|NA|NA
CATSRGVDLANYGYTF
TGTGCCACCAGCAGAGGGGTGGATTTAGCAAACTATGGCTACACCTTC
>TRBJ2-7|TRBV7-8|14|TRBD1|NA
CASSLAGQGAEQYF
TGTGCCAGCAGCTTAGCGGGACAGGGCGCCGAGCAGTACTTC
>TRBJ2-3|TRBV2|15|NA|NA
CASRGSADSTDTQYF
TGTGCCAGCAGGGGGAGCGCGGATAGCACAGATACGCAGTATTTT
>TRBJ2-7|TRBV14|15|TRBD1|NA
CASSPPGTGTYEQYF
TGTGCCAGCAGCCCCCCCGGGACAGGGACCTACGAGCAGTACTTC
>TRBJ2-7|TRBV4-3|16|NA|NA
CASSQDRGIGAYEQYF
TGCGCCAGCAGCCAAGATCGAGGGATTGGGGCCTACGAGCAGTACTTC
>TRBJ2-6|TRBV7-2|17|NA|NA
CASSFGGRPSGANVLTF
TGTGCCAGCAGCTTCGGGGGACGCCCCTCTGGGGCCAACGTCCTGACTTTC
>TRBJ1-3|TRBV2|15|TRBD1|NA
CASMGTGISGNTIYF
TGTGCCAGCATGGGGACAGGGATCTCTGGAAACACCATATATTTT
>TRBJ2-7|TRBV30|12|NA|NA
CAWSARGYEQYF
TGTGCCTGGAGCGCCAGGGGATACGAGCAGTACTTC
>TRBJ2-5|TRBV9|15|TRBD1|NA
CASSVGKQGQETQYF
TGTGCCAGCAGCGTAGGGAAACAGGGGCAAGAGACCCAGTACTTC
>TRBJ1-1|TRBV7-6|16|NA|NA
CASSLVGTDALTEAFF
TGTGCCAGCAGCTTAGTCGGAACAGATGCTCTCACTGAAGCTTTCTTT
>TRBJ2-7|TRBV27|14|NA|NA
CASSIQGIDYEQYF
TGTGCCAGCAGTATACAGGGTATCGACTACGAGCAGTACTTC
>TRBJ2-3|TRBV15|18|TRBD1|NA
CATSRDRPRQGAGDTQYF
TGTGCCACCAGCAGAGATCGACCGAGACAGGGGGCCGGGGATACGCAGTATTTT
>TRBJ1-4|TRBV27|13|NA|NA
CASKGRQNEKLFF
TGTGCCAGCAAGGGCAGACAGAATGAAAAACTGTTTTTT
>TRBJ2-3|TRBV5-1|19|TRBD2|NA
CASSLAWRGTKPSTDTQYF
TGCGCCAGCAGCTTGGCCTGGCGGGGGACTAAACCATCCACAGATACGCAGTATTTT
>TRBJ2-3|TRBV7-3|14|TRBD1|NA
CASSITGGTDTQYF
TGTGCCAGCAGCATCACAGGGGGCACAGATACGCAGTATTTT
>TRBJ1-1|TRBV21-1|16|NA|few
CASRTTGEAMNTEAFF
TGTGCCAGCAGGACGACAGGGGAGGCGATGAACACTGAAGCTTTCTTT
>TRBJ1-1|TRBV19|13|NA|NA
CASSPPGNTEAFF
TGTGCCAGTAGCCCCCCCGGGAACACTGAAGCTTTCTTT
>TRBJ1-1|TRBV6-6|14|NA|few
CASSYAGENTEAFF
TGTGCCAGCAGTTACGCGGGGGAGAACACTGAAGCTTTCTTT
>TRBJ1-1|TRBV18|14|NA|NA
CASSPIESNTEAFF
TGTGCCAGCTCACCTATAGAATCAAACACTGAAGCTTTCTTT
>TRBJ1-6|TRBV6-6|14|NA|NA
CASSYSRTYSPLHF
TGTGCCAGCAGTTATTCACGGACTTATTCACCCCTCCACTTT
>TRBJ2-7|TRBV4-3|17|TRBD1|NA
CASSRTIGTGIGYEQYF
TGCGCCAGCAGCCGGACAATCGGGACAGGGATCGGATACGAGCAGTACTTC
>TRBJ2-1|TRBV4-1|17|NA|NA
CASSQDSVDGGYNEQFF
TGCGCCAGCAGCCAAGATTCGGTGGATGGGGGGTACAATGAGCAGTTCTTC
>TRBJ2-1|TRBV13|14|TRBD2|NA
CASSLGVGGGEQFF
TGTGCCAGCAGCTTGGGCGTGGGGGGGGGTGAGCAGTTCTTC
>TRBJ1-4|TRBV18|15|NA|few
CASSPDYRVREKLFF
TGTGCCAGCTCACCAGATTACAGGGTTCGCGAAAAACTGTTTTTT
>TRBJ2-2|TRBV7-9|15|TRBD1|NA
CASSRDSSNTGELFF
TGTGCCAGCAGCCGGGACAGCTCGAACACCGGGGAGCTGTTTTTT
>TRBJ1-1|TRBV18|16|TRBD1|NA
CASSPIRGRGSTEAFF
TGTGCCAGCTCACCAATCAGGGGGCGCGGGAGCACTGAAGCTTTCTTT
>TRBJ2-3|TRBV5-8|15|NA|NA
CASSLATGGTDTQYF
TGTGCCAGCAGCTTGGCCACCGGGGGCACAGATACGCAGTATTTT
>TRBJ2-6|TRBV6-5|16|TRBD2|NA
CASSSPGGSGANVLTF
TGTGCCAGCAGTTCTCCGGGAGGCTCTGGGGCCAACGTCCTGACTTTC
>TRBJ2-5|TRBV7-6|15|NA|NA
CASSPLGESQETQYF
TGTGCCAGCAGCCCACTTGGAGAGTCCCAAGAGACCCAGTACTTC
>TRBJ2-3|TRBV7-2|16|TRBD2|NA
CASSLGGRGSTDTQYF
TGTGCCAGCAGCTTAGGCGGGCGGGGGAGCACAGATACGCAGTATTTT
>TRBJ1-3|TRBV9|15|NA|once
CASSPGGASGNTIYF
TGTGCCAGCAGCCCGGGGGGCGCTTCTGGAAACACCATATATTTT
>TRBJ1-2|TRBV9|14|TRBD1|NA
CASSVTRQGHGYTF
TGTGCCAGCAGCGTCACCCGACAGGGGCATGGCTACACCTTC
>TRBJ1-1|TRBV5-6|14|NA|NA
CASSRSLGSTEAFF
TGTGCCAGCAGCCGCTCCCTGGGGAGCACTGAAGCTTTCTTT
>TRBJ2-1|TRBV2|13|TRBD1|once
CASSTTGGNEQFF
TGTGCCAGCAGTACGACAGGGGGCAATGAGCAGTTCTTC
>TRBJ1-1|TRBV30|13|TRBD1|NA
CAWSVGGQSKAFF
TGTGCCTGGAGTGTAGGGGGACAGTCTAAAGCTTTCTTT
>TRBJ2-7|TRBV7-2|15|TRBD2|NA
CASSLRGGEIYEQYF
TGTGCCAGCAGCCTCCGCGGGGGGGAGATCTACGAGCAGTACTTC
>TRBJ1-4|TRBV9|15|NA|NA
CASSVDWGDNEKLFF
TGTGCCAGCAGCGTAGACTGGGGAGATAATGAAAAACTGTTTTTT
>TRBJ2-5|TRBV5-4|13|TRBD2|NA
CASSQAGGLRQYF
TGTGCCAGCAGCCAGGCGGGGGGCCTTCGTCAGTACTTC
>TRBJ1-1|TRBV4-2|12|NA|once
CASSQAGSEAFF
TGTGCCAGCAGCCAAGCGGGGTCTGAAGCTTTCTTT
>TRBJ2-7|TRBV5-1|16|TRBD1|NA
CASSLGGTGQGYEQYF
TGCGCCAGCAGCTTGGGCGGGACCGGACAGGGTTATGAGCAGTACTTC
>TRBJ1-4|TRBV9|14|TRBD1|few
CASSSRDRAEKLFF
TGTGCCAGCAGCTCCCGGGACAGGGCTGAAAAACTGTTTTTT
>TRBJ1-2|TRBV7-9|13|NA|NA
CASSLAGHYGYTF
TGTGCCAGCAGCTTAGCGGGGCACTATGGCTACACCTTC
>TRBJ2-7|TRBV5-4|14|TRBD2|few
CASSFGGGFYEQYF
TGTGCCAGCAGCTTTGGCGGGGGATTTTACGAGCAGTACTTC
>TRBJ1-2|TRBV6-5|13|NA|NA
CASSYSVRDGYTF
TGTGCCAGCAGTTACTCGGTCAGGGATGGCTACACCTTC
>TRBJ2-3|TRBV6-1|19|NA|NA
CASSGGRAIILEHTDTQYF
TGTGCCAGCAGTGGGGGGCGGGCAATTATCCTGGAACACACAGATACGCAGTATTTT
>TRBJ2-3|TRBV5-1|14|NA|NA
CASSNLDMRDTQYF
TGCGCCAGCAGCAACCTGGACATGAGGGATACGCAGTATTTT
>TRBJ2-3|TRBV5-1|14|NA|NA
CASSQGQSTDTQYF
TGCGCCAGCAGCCAAGGACAAAGCACAGATACGCAGTATTTT
>TRBJ2-3|TRBV5-4|13|TRBD2|NA
CASSTQGTSTQYF
TGTGCCAGCAGCACCCAGGGGACTAGTACGCAGTATTTT
>TRBJ2-7|TRBV13|15|NA|NA
CASSFGATGGYEQYF
TGTGCCAGCAGCTTCGGGGCGACAGGAGGCTACGAGCAGTACTTC
>TRBJ2-5|TRBV11-2|15|TRBD1|NA
CASRSGQGAGETQYF
TGTGCCAGCAGATCTGGGCAGGGGGCTGGGGAGACCCAGTACTTC
>TRBJ2-1|TRBV9|13|TRBD1|NA
CASSAGQGGEQFF
TGTGCCAGCAGCGCCGGACAGGGCGGGGAGCAGTTCTTC
>TRBJ2-5|TRBV19|12|NA|NA
CASSGLQETQYF
TGTGCCAGTAGTGGACTACAAGAGACCCAGTACTTC
>TRBJ1-1|TRBV18|15|TRBD1|NA
CATAGQGLMNTEAFF
TGTGCCACCGCGGGACAGGGTCTCATGAACACTGAAGCTTTCTTT